These 25 T cell receptor beta chains were sequenced from one sample in a study of OX40 agonist ivuxolimab in advanced cancers. The library was built by means of the immunoSEQ multiplex PCR assay. TCRdb's version of the immuneACCESS table is confined to in-frame rearrangements and falls short of the full clone set. An unresolved V gene accounts for under half of the shortfall where checked; the remainder is of unknown origin. Recorded for this sample are 39,000 or so clones; approximately 86% of them occurred a single time. Jointly, the top ten make up about an eighth of the sample. Material: CD4+ or CD8+ T cells sorted from blood, obtained in a trial of the OX40 agonist ivuxolimab. These TCRs come from an adult with an advanced solid tumor such as melanoma, head and neck, liver or kidney cancer.

The chain links TRBV5-5 to TRBJ1-2, with D uncertain. Trimming took 2 bases from V and 4 from J, leaving 12 bases between them. The CDR3 loop spans 14 amino acids. The germline CDR1 and CDR2 sequences are SGHKS and YYEKEE (reference sequence). In nucleotides, the CDR3 is TGTGCCAGCAGCTTCAAAAATTCTGGCTATGGCTACACCTTC. Translated, it gives CASSFKNSGYGYTF.

This chain uses TRBV7-9 with TRBJ2-2; D remains ambiguous. Germline V lookup: CDR1 SEHNR, CDR2 FQNEAQ (reference sequence). The V gene lost 6 bases and the J gene lost 0 bases, with 8 bases spanning the gap. The CDR3 sequence is 14 residues long. The CDR3 is CASSWGTNTGELFF. CDR3 sequence (DNA): TGTGCCAGCAGTTGGGGAACGAACACCGGGGAGCTGTTTTTT.

The J gene is TRBJ2-7, the V gene TRBV7-9; D is perhaps TRBD1 or TRBD2 (5 bases each). The CDR3 sequence is 17 residues long. The V gene lost 4 bases and the J gene lost 2 bases, with 21 bases spanning the gap. Germline assignment: CDR1 SEHNR and CDR2 FQNEAQ (reference sequence). The CDR3 nucleotides read TGTGCCAGCAGCTCCGCCGACCACGGGGCGAGAACCTACGAGCAGTACTTC. Protein product: CASSSADHGARTYEQYF.

The V call is TRBV7-9, the J call TRBJ2-7, with 10 nucleotides matching TRBD1. Germline loops: CDR1 SEHNR, CDR2 FQNEAQ (reference sequence). V was pared by 2 bases and J by 6 bases, with 10 bases of the junction left unmatched. CDR3 length equals 16 residues. CDR3 in DNA: TGTGCCAGCAGCTTACCTTTCGACAGGGGGCAGGTCGAGCAGTACTTC. Translated: CASSLPFDRGQVEQYF.

The chain links TRBV19 to TRBJ1-1; D perhaps matches TRBD1 (6 bases). V was trimmed by 10 bases and J by 5 bases, leaving 17 bases between them. Germline loops: CDR1 LNHDA, CDR2 SQIVND (reference sequence). This CDR3 has 13 residues. The CDR3 region is CATHKGGGTEAFF. The CDR3 DNA follows: TGTGCCACACACAAGGGGGGGGGAACTGAAGCTTTCTTT. The full variable domain, in which reference TRBV19 and TRBJ1-1 provide the parts outside the CDR3, is DGGITQSPKYLFRKEGQNVTLSCEQNLNHDAMYWYRQDPGQGLRLIYYSQIVNDFQKGDIAEGYSVSREKKESFPLTVTSAQKNPTAFYLCATHKGGGTEAFFGQGTRLTVV.

The J gene is TRBJ2-5, the V gene TRBV7-2, with 14 bases matching TRBD2. The J segment lost 4 bases and the V segment lost 1 base, leaving 2 bases of the junction unmatched. Germline values: CDR1 SGHTA, CDR2 FQGNSA. The length of the CDR3 is 16 residues. CDR3 nucleotide sequence: TGTGCCAGCAGCTTAGTGGGGACTAGCGGGAGAGAGACCCAGTACTTC. It codes for CASSLVGTSGRETQYF.

V is TRBV13 and J is TRBJ2-3, with 7 bases that match TRBD2. The ends lost 3 bases at V and 6 bases at J; junction bases unmatched: 6. The CDR3 covers 14 residues. The V gene's germline CDR1 is PRHDT and CDR2 FYEKMQ (reference sequence). DNA for the CDR3: TGTGCCAGCAGCTTCGGACTAGAGAGTGATACGCAGTATTTT. Residues: CASSFGLESDTQYF.

This clone was found once. CDR3 in amino acids: CASNHRDGSVEQYF. The CDR3 DNA follows: TGTGCCAGCAACCACAGGGATGGGTCGGTCGAGCAGTACTTC. The chain carries TRBV7-2 and TRBJ2-7, with D perhaps matching TRBD1 (6 bases). The CDR3 is made up of 14 amino acids. Germline CDR1 is SGHTA and CDR2 is FQGNSA. V was pared by 7 bases and J by 6 bases, with 19 bases between. Looking up the rest from reference TRBV7-2 and TRBJ2-7 gives the full variable domain: GAGVSQSPSNKVTEKGKDVELRCDPISGHTALYWYRQSLGQGLEFLIYFQGNSAPDKSGLPSDRFSAERTGGSVSTLTIQRTQQEDSAVYLCASNHRDGSVEQYFGPGTRLTVT.

The chain joins TRBV29-1 to TRBJ2-2; D possibly corresponds to TRBD2 (6 bases). V gave up 3 bases and J gave up 1 base, with 12 bases separating them. This CDR3 is built from 15 residues. Germline CDR1 is SQVTM and CDR2 is ANQGSEA. The CDR3 coding sequence is TGCAGCGTTGAGGGGGGTGAGATGAACACCGGGGAGCTGTTTTTT. Its translation: CSVEGGEMNTGELFF.

This chain connects TRBV7-9 to TRBJ2-1; TRBD2 matches 8 bases. The ends lost 5 bases at V and 6 bases at J; junction bases unmatched: 15. The CDR3 is made up of 17 amino acids. Per the germline V gene, CDR1 is SEHNR and CDR2 is FQNEAQ (reference sequence). The chain's CDR3 is CASSPRTSQGGGNEQFF. The CDR3 nucleotides are TGTGCCAGCAGCCCGAGGACTAGCCAGGGAGGGGGCAATGAGCAGTTCTTC.

The rearrangement links TRBV2 to TRBJ1-2, with a possible D match to TRBD1 (5 bases). Germline V gene sequence: CDR1 SNHLY, CDR2 FYNNEI. The CDR3 length is 13 residues. V lost 3 bases and J lost 11, with 16 bases in between. The CDR3 is CASSEGRNAPYTF. The CDR3 nucleotides read TGTGCCAGCAGTGAGGGACGAAACGCGCCGTACACCTTC. Looking up the rest from reference TRBV2 and TRBJ1-2 gives the full variable domain: EPEVTQTPSHQVTQMGQEVILRCVPISNHLYFYWYRQILGQKVEFLVSFYNNEISEKSEIFDDQFSVERPDGSNFTLKIRSTKLEDSAMYFCASSEGRNAPYTFGSGTRLTVV.

This clone has a single count. The rearrangement uses TRBV10-3 and TRBJ2-5, with D unclear. Trimming shortened V by 2 bases and J by 2 bases, and 9 bases separated the two germline ends. The CDR3 contains 14 residues. Germline V gene sequence: CDR1 ENHRY, CDR2 SYGVKD. CDR3: CAISEPGPQETQYF. The CDR3 bases are TGTGCCATCAGTGAGCCGGGCCCACAAGAGACCCAGTACTTC.

Of note for this clone: Different DNA sequences within this sample yield the same CDR3. This chain joins TRBV19 and TRBJ1-1; 7 positions agree with TRBD1. The CDR3 has 14 residues. Germline V gene sequence: CDR1 LNHDA, CDR2 SQIVND (reference sequence). Losses at the gene ends were 1 base for V and 1 base for J; bases not matched to a gene: 0. CDR3 DNA sequence: TGTGCCAGTAGTATAGGACAGGGGAACACTGAAGCTTTCTTT. Its protein product is CASSIGQGNTEAFF.

The rearrangement uses TRBV27 and TRBJ2-7; D could derive from TRBD1 or TRBD2 (5 bases each). Per germline, CDR1 MNHEY and CDR2 SMNVEV (reference sequence). The V and J ends lost 4 bases and 2 bases respectively, with 9 bases between them. This CDR3 is 13 amino acids long. The chain's CDR3 is CASSYGTAYEQYF. CDR3 nucleotide sequence: TGTGCCAGCAGTTACGGGACGGCCTACGAGCAGTACTTC.

The chain uses TRBV7-2 and TRBJ2-1, with D perhaps TRBD1 (5 bases). V was shortened by 5 bases and J by 12 bases, with 26 bases between the two germline ends. The CDR3 runs to 16 residues. Germline CDR1 and CDR2: SGHTA and FQGNSA. The CDR3 DNA reads as TGTGCCAGCAGCCCGACCGACAGCCCAATGACCAAGGGGCAGTTCTTC. Protein: CASSPTDSPMTKGQFF.

The chain employs TRBV7-9 and TRBJ2-7; D unresolved. CDR3 length: 13 amino acids. V lost 5 bases to trimming and J lost 4 bases, with 12 bases between them. CDR1 is SEHNR, CDR2 FQNEAQ, per germline (reference sequence). This chain's CDR3 is CASSKDGGYEQYF. The CDR3 DNA reads TGTGCCAGCAGCAAGGACGGTGGGTACGAGCAGTACTTC.

This clone was counted once. The V gene is TRBV28, the J gene TRBJ1-1; 9 bases fit TRBD1. CDR3 length: 14 amino acids. The V gene end was trimmed by 3 bases and the J gene end by 7 bases; junction bases not matched to a gene: 6. From germline, CDR1 is MDHEN and CDR2 SYDVKM. The CDR3 DNA follows: TGTGCCAGCAGTTTGTCCGGGACAGGGAGTGAAGCTTTCTTT. Translating gives CASSLSGTGSEAFF.

This clone has a single count. The chain combines TRBV7-9 with TRBJ2-1; D possibly corresponds to TRBD2 (5 bases). This CDR3 has 13 amino acids. Trimming shortened V by 1 base and J by 6 bases, and 7 bases separated the two germline ends. Germline V CDR1 and CDR2: SEHNR, FQNEAQ (reference sequence). DNA of the CDR3: TGTGCCAGCAGCTTAGGGACTCCCAATGAGCAGTTCTTC. As protein: CASSLGTPNEQFF.

V and J are TRBV2 and TRBJ1-2; TRBD1 might be the D (6 bases). The germline V gene has CDR1 SNHLY and CDR2 FYNNEI. The ends were cut back, 6 bases at V and 5 bases at J, with 19 bases in the middle. The CDR3 length is 15 residues. CDR3 in DNA: TGTGCCAGCAGCTCGAGGGGGGTTGATGTTTATGGCTACACCTTC. It encodes CASSSRGVDVYGYTF.

The gene calls are TRBV4-1 and TRBJ1-5, with TRBD1 identical over 8 bases. The CDR3 is 15 amino acids. In germline, CDR1 is MGHRA, CDR2 YSYEKL. With V trimmed by 0 bases and J by 6 bases, 4 bases remained unmatched. CDR3 protein: CASSQDDRGAQPQHF. The CDR3 DNA follows: TGCGCCAGCAGCCAAGACGACAGGGGTGCTCAGCCCCAGCATTTT.

In the case of this clone: This specimen includes other DNA sequences encoding the same CDR3. The chain employs TRBV4-1 and TRBJ2-7; 10 positions agree with TRBD1. The CDR3 sequence is 14 residues long. J lost 4 bases, V lost 1 base, and 1 base had no gene match. CDR1 and CDR2 from the germline V gene are MGHRA and YSYEKL. The CDR3 reads CASSQGQGAYEQYF. The DNA for the CDR3 is TGCGCCAGCAGCCAAGGACAGGGGGCTTACGAGCAGTACTTC.

This clone was detected a few times. CDR3 sequence reads: CASGTEAFF. The CDR3 DNA reads TGTGCCAGCGGGACTGAAGCTTTCTTT. The V and J genes are TRBV7-8 and TRBJ1-1; D remains ambiguous. The CDR3 loop spans 9 amino acids. CDR1 is SGHVS and CDR2 is FQNEAQ in the germline V gene. Trimming stripped 8 bases from V and 5 bases from J, with 3 bases between.

The J gene is TRBJ1-2, the V gene TRBV6-5; 7 bases are a match to TRBD1. Losses at the gene ends were 0 bases for V and 4 bases for J; bases not matched to a gene: 5. Per the germline V gene, CDR1 is MNHEY and CDR2 is SVGAGI. This CDR3 has 15 residues. CDR3 sequence: CASSYSRTGSYGYTF. CDR3 sequence (DNA): TGTGCCAGCAGTTACTCCAGGACAGGCTCCTATGGCTACACCTTC.

This chain links TRBV9 with TRBJ2-5; 8 positions agree with TRBD2. This CDR3 is built from 15 residues. Germline CDR1 is SGDLS and CDR2 is YYNGEE. Unmatched junction bases numbered 5, after V lost 0 bases and J lost 4 bases. This chain's CDR3 is CASSVGRGAIETQYF. The CDR3 DNA sequence: TGTGCCAGCAGCGTAGGGCGGGGGGCCATAGAGACCCAGTACTTC. The full variable domain, with the rest looked up from reference TRBV9 and TRBJ2-5, is DSGVTQTPKHLITATGQRVTLRCSPRSGDLSVYWYQQSLDQGLQFLIQYYNGEERAKGNILERFSAQQFPDLHSELNLSSLELGDSALYFCASSVGRGAIETQYFGPGTRLLVL.

This clone was seen only once. V is TRBV5-5 and J is TRBJ2-7; D is unresolved. CDR3 length equals 16 residues. V was clipped by 0 bases and J by 3 bases, with 16 bases between them. CDR1 SGHKS and CDR2 YYEKEE come from the germline V gene (reference sequence). CDR3 amino acids: CASSLVAVRTYYEQYF. The CDR3 bases are TGTGCCAGCAGCTTGGTTGCAGTTCGTACCTACTACGAGCAGTACTTC.